Following are 26 T cell receptor beta chains from one sample sequenced in a study of blood T cell repertoires in COVID-19. Profiling relied on immunoSEQ multiplex PCR, and the TCRdb table lists in-frame clones only, not all of them. The sample records roughly 400,000 clones, about 88% being singletons. The sample comprised PBMCs or T cells enriched from blood (not recorded which). Receptors were obtained from a woman younger than 35 who had been exposed to COVID-19.

A note on this clone: The germline gene is not matched at one end of the junction; a read error may be the cause. This CDR3 is CASSLAGLPGLPPAF. The CDR3 DNA is TGTGCCAGCAGCTTAGCTGGCCTTCCGGGACTACCCCCGGCATTC. This chain uses TRBV13 with TRBJ1-2; D is possibly TRBD1 (5 bases). The germline V gene has CDR1 PRHDT and CDR2 FYEKMQ (reference sequence). CDR3 length: 15 residues.

The rearrangement joins TRBV2 to TRBJ2-7; no clear D gene. CDR1 SNHLY and CDR2 FYNNEI come from the germline V gene. The CDR3 covers 13 residues. V lost 1 base to trimming and J lost 0 bases, with 4 bases between them. CDR3 sequence (DNA): TGTGCCAGCAGTGAAGTCATCTCCTACGAGCAGTACTTC. It yields the protein CASSEVISYEQYF.

The V call is TRBV3-1 (or the pseudogene TRBV3-2), the J call TRBJ1-2; perhaps TRBD1 as D (5 bases). The CDR3 covers 14 residues. V lost 1 base and J lost 4, with 10 bases in between. The germline gives CDR1 LGHDT, CDR2 YNNKEL (reference sequence). CDR3 amino acids: CASSQGGTGYGYTF. CDR3 sequence (DNA): TGTGCCAGCAGCCAAGGCGGGACGGGCTATGGCTACACCTTC.

CDR3 nucleotides: TGTGCCACGGGTTTGGCCCAAACTCAGCAGTACTTC. Its protein is CATGLAQTQQYF. The chain is built from TRBV28 and TRBJ2-7; no definite D call. Germline CDR1 MDHEN, CDR2 SYDVKM. This CDR3 spans 12 amino acids. V was trimmed by 10 bases and J by 8 bases, leaving 18 bases between them.

This chain links TRBV27 with TRBJ2-7; D possibly corresponds to TRBD2 (5 bases). Trimming pared 0 bases from V and 2 bases from J, leaving 17 bases between. Germline assignment: CDR1 MNHEY and CDR2 SMNVEV (reference sequence). The CDR3 has 17 residues. CDR3 coding DNA: TGTGCCAGCAGTTTATCTTTGGTGGCGAGGGAAACCTACGAGCAGTACTTC. It encodes CASSLSLVARETYEQYF.

This clone appeared once. V usage is TRBV7-9 and J usage is TRBJ1-1, with a possible D match to TRBD1 (5 bases). The CDR3 has 13 residues. Trimming left V 1 base short and J 10 bases short, with 13 bases between. Looked up from germline, CDR1 is SEHNR and CDR2 is FQNEAQ (reference sequence). The DNA for the CDR3 is TGTGCCAGCAGCTTAGGAGCACCCGGGGGAGCTTTCTTT. Translating gives CASSLGAPGGAFF.

The chain carries TRBV2 and TRBJ2-2; no clear D gene. Germline V CDR1 and CDR2: SNHLY, FYNNEI. The V gene lost 0 bases and the J gene lost 1 base, with 6 bases spanning the gap. The CDR3 runs to 15 residues. In DNA, the CDR3 is TGTGCCAGCAGTGAAGCACTACAGAACACCGGGGAGCTGTTTTTT. Translating gives CASSEALQNTGELFF.

The chain carries TRBV19 and TRBJ1-6; D might be TRBD1 (6 bases). This CDR3 comprises 16 residues. Germline V CDR1 and CDR2: LNHDA, SQIVND (reference sequence). Trimming stripped 3 bases from V and 10 bases from J, with 19 bases between. CDR3 protein: CASSIIPGQETSPLHF. DNA for the CDR3: TGTGCCAGTAGTATCATCCCGGGACAAGAAACATCACCCCTCCACTTT. Full variable domain (missing parts from reference TRBV19 and TRBJ1-6): DGGITQSPKYLFRKEGQNVTLSCEQNLNHDAMYWYRQDPGQGLRLIYYSQIVNDFQKGDIAEGYSVSREKKESFPLTVTSAQKNPTAFYLCASSIIPGQETSPLHFGNGTRLTVT.

The gene calls are TRBV27 and TRBJ2-2; the D gene is possibly TRBD2 (6 bases). The V gene's germline CDR1 is MNHEY and CDR2 SMNVEV (reference sequence). V lost 6 bases, J lost 4 bases, and 12 bases lay in between. The CDR3 totals 14 residues. The CDR3 is CASRGDLPTGELFF. CDR3 nucleotides: TGTGCCAGCAGGGGGGACTTACCCACCGGGGAGCTGTTTTTT.

The chain uses TRBV9 and TRBJ2-2, with D possibly being TRBD1 (6 bases). Looked up from germline, CDR1 is SGDLS and CDR2 is YYNGEE. V lost 5 bases to trimming and J lost 0 bases, with 11 bases between them. The CDR3 spans 15 residues. The CDR3 sequence: CASRSGTPNTGELFF. The CDR3 DNA is TGTGCCAGCAGGTCCGGGACACCGAACACCGGGGAGCTGTTTTTT.

The rearrangement uses TRBV28 and TRBJ2-1, with a possible D match to TRBD1 (6 bases). V was pared by 5 bases and J by 3 bases, with 14 bases between. This CDR3 is 15 amino acids long. Germline CDR1 is MDHEN and CDR2 is SYDVKM. CDR3 in amino acids: CASSGRDNLYNEQFF. In DNA, the CDR3 is TGTGCCAGCAGTGGCCGGGACAACCTCTACAATGAGCAGTTCTTC.

For this clone: A junction boundary mismatches the germline segment, possibly from a read error. This chain uses TRBV5-4 with TRBJ2-4, with D unclear. This CDR3 has 14 amino acids. CDR1 and CDR2 (germline): SGHNT, YYREEE (reference sequence). DNA for the CDR3: TGTGCCATCAGCTCACGAGGTAGAGAGAACATTCAGTACTTC. It is translated as CAISSRGRENIQYF.

The CDR3 region is CSASSGPYEQYF. CDR3 bases: TGCAGTGCTAGTAGTGGGCCCTACGAGCAGTACTTC. The chain employs TRBV20-1 and TRBJ2-7; no clear D. Per the germline V gene, CDR1 is DFQATT and CDR2 is SNEGSKA (reference sequence). Trimming left V 3 bases short and J 2 bases short, with 8 bases between. The CDR3 is 12 amino acids.

The rearrangement joins TRBV27 to TRBJ2-7; weak D call: TRBD2 (6 bases). This CDR3 has 13 amino acids. Trimming took 2 bases from V and 5 from J, leaving 10 bases between them. Looked up from germline, CDR1 is MNHEY and CDR2 is SMNVEV (reference sequence). The CDR3: CASSLGGIHEQYF. The CDR3 nucleotides read TGTGCCAGCAGTTTAGGGGGGATCCACGAGCAGTACTTC.

V and J are TRBV28 and TRBJ2-6; D is perhaps TRBD1 (6 bases). The V gene's germline CDR1 is MDHEN and CDR2 SYDVKM. V was cut by 8 bases and J by 3 bases, with 14 bases left in between. The CDR3 extends over 15 amino acids. CDR3 DNA: TGTGCCAGCGGGAGCCAGGGGCATGGGGCCAACGTCCTGACTTTC. Its translation: CASGSQGHGANVLTF.

The CDR3 DNA sequence: TGTGCCAGCAGCCAAGTTGGCCTAGCGGGGGGAAGCACAGATACGCAGTATTTT. Its translation is CASSQVGLAGGSTDTQYF. This chain joins TRBV14 and TRBJ2-3; 11 bases line up with TRBD2. V was clipped by 1 base and J by 0 bases; unmatched bases: 6. The germline V gene encodes CDR1 SGHDN and CDR2 FVKESK. The CDR3 runs 18 residues.

With regard to this clone: At one end the junction does not follow the germline gene, possibly because of a read error. The chain uses TRBV30 and TRBJ2-1; a possible D gene is TRBD1 (6 bases). The CDR3 runs 12 residues. Germline assignment: CDR1 GTSNPN and CDR2 SVGIG (reference sequence). The CDR3 reads CAWSVTLQGLIF. The CDR3 nucleotides are TGTGCCTGGAGTGTAACCCTCCAGGGGTTAATCTTC.

The chain has TRBV27 and TRBJ2-5; perhaps TRBD1 as D (5 bases). This CDR3 has 16 residues. V gave up 8 bases and J gave up 1 base, with 20 bases separating them. Germline CDR1 is MNHEY and CDR2 is SMNVEV (reference sequence). DNA of the CDR3: TGTGCCAGCTCCACGGTCTGGGCAGGGCCCCAAGAGACCCAGTACTTC. Translated, it gives CASSTVWAGPQETQYF.

In this sample, this clone turned up once. This chain joins TRBV13 and TRBJ2-7, with unresolved D. CDR3 length equals 17 residues. The V gene lost 5 bases and the J gene lost 2 bases, with 22 bases spanning the gap. Looked up from germline, CDR1 is PRHDT and CDR2 is FYEKMQ (reference sequence). CDR3 DNA: TGTGCCAGCAGCCAGCAGACTCGGGTCCCACCACCCTACGAGCAGTACTTC. This codes for CASSQQTRVPPPYEQYF.

This clone was counted a few times. J is TRBJ2-7 and V is TRBV10-1; no firm D call. The germline gives CDR1 WNHNN, CDR2 SYGVQD (reference sequence). V lost 6 bases to trimming and J lost 6 bases, with 18 bases between them. The CDR3 is made up of 14 amino acids. DNA of the CDR3: TGCGCCAGCAGACAGACAAGGATATGGTCCGAGCAGTACTTC. It encodes CASRQTRIWSEQYF.

This chain joins TRBV19 and TRBJ1-4; TRBD1 might be the D (5 bases). V lost 2 bases, J lost 7 bases, and 8 bases lay in between. This CDR3 contains 13 residues. CDR1 LNHDA and CDR2 SQIVND come from the germline V gene (reference sequence). CDR3 region: CASSINRSEKLFF. The CDR3 DNA reads as TGTGCCAGTAGTATAAACAGGAGTGAAAAACTGTTTTTT.

CDR3 sequence: CASSDRDRSYEQYF. For the CDR3, the DNA is TGTGCCAGCAGTGACCGGGACAGGTCCTACGAGCAGTACTTC. This chain connects TRBV2 to TRBJ2-7; 8 bases are shared with TRBD1. The CDR3 spans 14 residues. Germline CDR1 is SNHLY and CDR2 is FYNNEI. The trim removed 3 bases at V and 1 base at J, leaving 2 bases unmatched.

The chain employs TRBV4-2 and TRBJ2-1; TRBD2 matches at 9 bases. Germline values: CDR1 LGHNA, CDR2 YNFKEQ. This CDR3 is built from 18 residues. J was trimmed by 4 bases and V by 3 bases; bases with no gene match: 13. The CDR3 DNA reads TGTGCCAGCAGCCAGCCCTCCCAGAGTAGCGGGGGTTACAATGAGCAGTTCTTC. Translation: CASSQPSQSSGGYNEQFF.

The rearrangement joins TRBV9 to TRBJ2-7; tentatively, D is TRBD1 (5 bases). Trimming shortened V by 3 bases and J by 3 bases, and 7 bases separated the two germline ends. The CDR3 extends over 12 amino acids. Germline V gene data show CDR1 as SGDLS and CDR2 as YYNGEE. The DNA of the CDR3 is TGTGCCAGCAGCGGACAGTACTACGAGCAGTACTTC. Protein product: CASSGQYYEQYF.

V gene TRBV7-9 combines with J gene TRBJ2-5, with 7 nucleotides matching TRBD1. This CDR3 is 14 amino acids long. The V gene end was trimmed by 4 bases and the J gene end by 2 bases; junction bases not matched to a gene: 4. Germline V gives CDR1 SEHNR, CDR2 FQNEAQ (reference sequence). Here the CDR3 reads CASSYRGNQETQYF. CDR3 nucleotides: TGTGCCAGCAGCTACAGGGGAAATCAAGAGACCCAGTACTTC.

The chain joins TRBV4-1 to TRBJ2-7; D not certain. CDR3 length: 13 residues. Germline V CDR1 and CDR2: MGHRA, YSYEKL. V was pared by 1 base and J by 3 bases, with 7 bases between. The DNA of the CDR3 is TGCGCCAGCAGCCAAGGTCTCAGCTACGAGCAGTACTTC. This sequence encodes CASSQGLSYEQYF.